The clone carrying this T cell receptor (beta chain) has a count of ten or more. TCRdb re-analysed the RT-PCR reads in MiXCR, keeping a single row per CDR3 protein. The repertoire includes hundreds of thousands of distinct CDR3 sequences, 14% of them detected once, and 3.6% sits in the top ten. Germline assignment: CDR1 SGHRS and CDR2 YFSETQ. The V and J ends lost 0 bases and 3 bases respectively, with 6 bases between them. This CDR3 is built from 13 residues. The clonotype comes from a female donor in good health, serving as a healthy control. The specimen was memory CD4+ T cells from blood. This sequence joins TRBV5-1 and TRBJ1-2; D is unclear. The CDR3 coding sequence is TGCGCCAGCAGCTTGGCCGGGGACTATGGCTACACCTTC. Amino acid sequence: CASSLAGDYGYTF.